A selection of T cell receptor beta chains follows, all from one sample in a study of cytomegalovirus exposure and HLA in healthy donors. Only in-frame clones appear in the TCRdb table, and some are missing; sequencing was by immunoSEQ multiplex PCR. The sample shows about 31,000 clones, 65% to 75% of them seen only once. Input material: PBMCs. These receptors were collected from a man aged 45-65 years in good health and CMV-seropositive. Each CDR3 is given with its conserved first and last residue. A D gene is named only where the DNA matches it firmly. Size is stated for part of the rows, as once, few or many counts, or as a class when the clone is expanded.

j_call: TRBJ2-2
d_call: TRBD2
v_call: TRBV29-1
clone_size: few
cdr3_nt: TGCAGCGTCACGGGACTAGCGGAAGTCACCGGGGAGCTGTTTTTT
cdr3_aa: CSVTGLAEVTGELFF

j_call: TRBJ2-7
d_call: TRBD1
v_call: TRBV28
clone_size: few
cdr3_nt: TGTGCCAGCAGCATCACATCAGGGGGTGGTTTATACGAGCAGTACTTC
cdr3_aa: CASSITSGGGLYEQYF

j_call: TRBJ2-7
d_call: TRBD2
v_call: TRBV9
clone_size: .
cdr3_nt: TGTGCCAGCAGCCCGCTGGGCAGCGGGGGTTACGAGCAGTACTTC
cdr3_aa: CASSPLGSGGYEQYF

j_call: TRBJ1-1
d_call: TRBD1
v_call: TRBV11-3
clone_size: .
cdr3_nt: TGTGCCAGCAGCGCCGGGACAGGGGCTGAAGCTTTCTTT
cdr3_aa: CASSAGTGAEAFF

j_call: TRBJ2-3
d_call: TRBD2
v_call: TRBV5-4
clone_size: .
cdr3_nt: TGTGCCAGCAGCCCTAAACTAGCGGGGACAGATACGCAGTATTTT
cdr3_aa: CASSPKLAGTDTQYF

j_call: TRBJ1-5
d_call: .
v_call: TRBV2
clone_size: few
cdr3_nt: TGTGCCAGCAAACTTGGACAGTCCAATCAGCCCCAGCATTTT
cdr3_aa: CASKLGQSNQPQHF

j_call: TRBJ1-4
d_call: .
v_call: TRBV7-2
clone_size: .
cdr3_nt: TGTGCCAGCAGCAACAGGGTTTTTGGCGAAAAACTGTTTTTT
cdr3_aa: CASSNRVFGEKLFF

j_call: TRBJ1-5
d_call: TRBD1
v_call: TRBV30
clone_size: few
cdr3_nt: TGTGCCTGGAGTGCCGGGACAGGGGACCAGCCCCAGCATTTT
cdr3_aa: CAWSAGTGDQPQHF

j_call: TRBJ2-7
d_call: .
v_call: TRBV11-2
clone_size: .
cdr3_nt: TGTGCCAGCAGCTTAATGGCGACAAACTACGAGCAGTACTTC
cdr3_aa: CASSLMATNYEQYF

j_call: TRBJ2-3
d_call: .
v_call: TRBV6-5
clone_size: few
cdr3_nt: TGTGCCAGCAGTGCTCTTTTCGAGGGCCTAGATACGCAGTATTTT
cdr3_aa: CASSALFEGLDTQYF

j_call: TRBJ1-2
d_call: TRBD1
v_call: TRBV15
clone_size: .
cdr3_nt: TGTGCCACCAGCAGAGAGAGAGCGGGTTTGGGACAGGGGCCCCTCAACTATGGCTACACCTTC
cdr3_aa: CATSRERAGLGQGPLNYGYTF

j_call: TRBJ2-7
d_call: TRBD1
v_call: TRBV5-4
clone_size: few
cdr3_nt: TGTGCCAGCAGCTCGACCGACAGGGGAAACGAGCAGTACTTC
cdr3_aa: CASSSTDRGNEQYF

j_call: TRBJ1-5
d_call: TRBD1
v_call: TRBV4-1
clone_size: .
cdr3_nt: TGCGCCAGCAGCCAAGGATCCGCCTCAGGGGGTAATCAGCCCCAGCATTTT
cdr3_aa: CASSQGSASGGNQPQHF

j_call: TRBJ1-1
d_call: TRBD1
v_call: TRBV6-5
clone_size: .
cdr3_nt: TGTGCCAGCAGTAGGGACAGGGTCGGGGGCACTGAAGCTTTCTTT
cdr3_aa: CASSRDRVGGTEAFF

j_call: TRBJ2-7
d_call: TRBD1
v_call: TRBV7-9
clone_size: .
cdr3_nt: TGTGCCAGCAGCCGGGACAGTTACTACGAGCAGTACTTC
cdr3_aa: CASSRDSYYEQYF

j_call: TRBJ1-1
d_call: TRBD1
v_call: TRBV6-1
clone_size: .
cdr3_nt: TGTGCCAGCAGTGATTATTGGGGACAGGGGGCTGAAGCTTTCTTT
cdr3_aa: CASSDYWGQGAEAFF

j_call: TRBJ1-1
d_call: .
v_call: TRBV27
clone_size: .
cdr3_nt: TGTGCCAGCAGTTTAGGCGGGAACACTGAAGCTTTCTTT
cdr3_aa: CASSLGGNTEAFF

j_call: TRBJ2-6
d_call: TRBD1
v_call: TRBV30
clone_size: .
cdr3_nt: TGTGCCTGGAGTCGAATTGGGGGACAGGGGTACCCTGGGGGCTCTGGGGCCAACGTCCTGACTTTC
cdr3_aa: CAWSRIGGQGYPGGSGANVLTF

j_call: TRBJ2-7
d_call: .
v_call: TRBV5-8
clone_size: .
cdr3_nt: TGTGCCAGCAGCGCCTTCAGGGGACAGTACTTC
cdr3_aa: CASSAFRGQYF

j_call: TRBJ2-7
d_call: .
v_call: TRBV6-1
clone_size: medium-sized
cdr3_nt: TGTGCCAGCAGTGACCCGGCTCGTAGGAGCTACGAGCAGTACTTC
cdr3_aa: CASSDPARRSYEQYF

j_call: TRBJ2-7
d_call: TRBD1
v_call: TRBV28
clone_size: .
cdr3_nt: TGTGCCAGCAGTTTATTTTACAGGGGGCGGAAAAGAAACGAGCAGTACTTC
cdr3_aa: CASSLFYRGRKRNEQYF

j_call: TRBJ1-2
d_call: .
v_call: TRBV6-5
clone_size: .
cdr3_nt: TGTGCCAGCAGCCCCCTCTTACATGCGGGGGTCGGCTACACCTTC
cdr3_aa: CASSPLLHAGVGYTF

j_call: TRBJ2-7
d_call: .
v_call: TRBV18
clone_size: .
cdr3_nt: TGTGCCAGCTCACCCAACACAGGGGGGGTCGAGCAGTACTTC
cdr3_aa: CASSPNTGGVEQYF

j_call: TRBJ2-1
d_call: .
v_call: TRBV7-9
clone_size: few
cdr3_nt: TGTGCCAGCAGCCTCAGAGCGATGAGTGAGCAGTTCTTC
cdr3_aa: CASSLRAMSEQFF

j_call: TRBJ1-5
d_call: .
v_call: TRBV6-6
clone_size: .
cdr3_nt: TGTGCCAGCAGGTCGGACAGCATCAATCAGCCCCAGCATTTT
cdr3_aa: CASRSDSINQPQHF

j_call: TRBJ1-5
d_call: TRBD1
v_call: TRBV29-1
clone_size: .
cdr3_nt: TGCAGCGTAAATACAGGGGGCGGTCAGCCCCAGCATTTT
cdr3_aa: CSVNTGGGQPQHF

j_call: TRBJ2-5
d_call: .
v_call: TRBV30
clone_size: .
cdr3_nt: TGTGCCTGGAGTGTCGTCAGCCAAGAGACCCAGTACTTC
cdr3_aa: CAWSVVSQETQYF

j_call: TRBJ1-2
d_call: TRBD1
v_call: TRBV6-1
clone_size: .
cdr3_nt: TGTGCCAGCAGTGGCAGGGGGGAATATGGCTACACCTTC
cdr3_aa: CASSGRGEYGYTF

j_call: TRBJ2-1
d_call: .
v_call: TRBV29-1
clone_size: .
cdr3_nt: TGCAGCTGGTGGATTAGCGGCAATGAGCAGTTCTTC
cdr3_aa: CSWWISGNEQFF

j_call: TRBJ1-4
d_call: .
v_call: TRBV5-1
clone_size: once
cdr3_nt: TGCGCCAGCAGCATCGCCGGGGGGGGCGAAAAACTGTTTTTT
cdr3_aa: CASSIAGGGEKLFF

j_call: TRBJ2-5
d_call: TRBD2
v_call: TRBV30
clone_size: .
cdr3_nt: TGTGCCTGGAGTCCACCTCTTGGGACTAGTGGGGGGCTCGGTGAGACCCAGTACTTC
cdr3_aa: CAWSPPLGTSGGLGETQYF

j_call: TRBJ2-7
d_call: TRBD1
v_call: TRBV6-1
clone_size: few
cdr3_nt: TGTGCCAGCAGTGCCTCGGACAGGGGGCTTGACGAGCAGTACTTC
cdr3_aa: CASSASDRGLDEQYF

j_call: TRBJ1-2
d_call: TRBD1
v_call: TRBV6-5
clone_size: few
cdr3_nt: TGTGCCAGCAGTTACTCGAGCAGGGGGGTCTATGGCTACACCTTC
cdr3_aa: CASSYSSRGVYGYTF

j_call: TRBJ2-1
d_call: .
v_call: TRBV19
clone_size: .
cdr3_nt: TGTGCCAGTAGTATAGGGAGCAACAATGAGCAGTTCTTC
cdr3_aa: CASSIGSNNEQFF

j_call: TRBJ1-3
d_call: .
v_call: TRBV4-2
clone_size: once
cdr3_nt: TGTGCCAGCAGCCAAGACGCGGGCTCTGGAAACACCATATATTTT
cdr3_aa: CASSQDAGSGNTIYF

j_call: TRBJ2-3
d_call: .
v_call: TRBV6-5
clone_size: .
cdr3_nt: TGTGCCAGCAGCGACCAAATTAGGGGTACGCAGTATTTT
cdr3_aa: CASSDQIRGTQYF

j_call: TRBJ2-5
d_call: .
v_call: TRBV30
clone_size: once
cdr3_nt: TGTGCCTGGAGTACAAGAGGACAAGGGTTACTGAAAGAGACCCAGTACTTC
cdr3_aa: CAWSTRGQGLLKETQYF

j_call: TRBJ1-1
d_call: .
v_call: TRBV30
clone_size: few
cdr3_nt: TGTGCCTGGAGTGGGTCCTACGAAGCTTTCTTT
cdr3_aa: CAWSGSYEAFF

j_call: TRBJ2-3
d_call: .
v_call: TRBV6-5
clone_size: .
cdr3_nt: TGTGCCAGCCGTTCGAGGACAGATACGCAGTATTTT
cdr3_aa: CASRSRTDTQYF

j_call: TRBJ2-1
d_call: .
v_call: TRBV4-2
clone_size: .
cdr3_nt: TGTGCCAGCAGCCAAGACCCCATAGCTAGGGAGCAGTTCTTC
cdr3_aa: CASSQDPIAREQFF

j_call: TRBJ1-2
d_call: .
v_call: TRBV30
clone_size: .
cdr3_nt: TGTGCCTGGAGTCGGTTACAGAACTATGGCTACACCTTC
cdr3_aa: CAWSRLQNYGYTF

j_call: TRBJ1-3
d_call: .
v_call: TRBV5-1
clone_size: once
cdr3_nt: TGCGCCAGCAGCTACAGCTCTGGAAACACCATATATTTT
cdr3_aa: CASSYSSGNTIYF

j_call: TRBJ2-1
d_call: TRBD1
v_call: TRBV30
clone_size: .
cdr3_nt: TGTGCCTGGAGGACCGGGACAGGGGGCCTTGAGCAGTTCTTC
cdr3_aa: CAWRTGTGGLEQFF

j_call: TRBJ2-3
d_call: TRBD2
v_call: TRBV4-3
clone_size: .
cdr3_nt: TGCGCCAGCAGCCAAGTACTAGCGGGGGAAACAGATACGCAGTATTTT
cdr3_aa: CASSQVLAGETDTQYF

j_call: TRBJ1-2
d_call: .
v_call: TRBV29-1
clone_size: .
cdr3_nt: TGCAGCATATCCCCAGGTTCCAACTATGGCTACACCTTC
cdr3_aa: CSISPGSNYGYTF

j_call: TRBJ1-1
d_call: .
v_call: TRBV15
clone_size: .
cdr3_nt: TGTGCCACCAGCAGAGACCCAACTGGACGGAGGACTGAAGCTTTCTTT
cdr3_aa: CATSRDPTGRRTEAFF

j_call: TRBJ2-1
d_call: .
v_call: TRBV9
clone_size: .
cdr3_nt: TGTGCCAGCAGTCCAGGCGGGAAATCCTACAATGAGCAGTTCTTC
cdr3_aa: CASSPGGKSYNEQFF

j_call: TRBJ2-1
d_call: TRBD1
v_call: TRBV6-1
clone_size: .
cdr3_nt: TGTGCCAGCAGTCCGGGACAGGGTTACAATGAGCAGTTCTTC
cdr3_aa: CASSPGQGYNEQFF

j_call: TRBJ1-5
d_call: .
v_call: TRBV30
clone_size: .
cdr3_nt: TGTGCCTGGAGTTCGGAGGTTTATCAGCCCCAGCATTTT
cdr3_aa: CAWSSEVYQPQHF

j_call: TRBJ1-5
d_call: .
v_call: TRBV10-1
clone_size: .
cdr3_nt: TGCGCCAGCAGTGAACAGGGACCCCTATATAGCAATCAGCCCCAGCATTTT
cdr3_aa: CASSEQGPLYSNQPQHF

j_call: TRBJ2-5
d_call: .
v_call: TRBV29-1
clone_size: .
cdr3_nt: TGCAGCGTTCACTTCAGGTTCCGCCAAGAGACCCAGTACTTC
cdr3_aa: CSVHFRFRQETQYF